The entry below describes one TCR beta chain. In its sample, this clone was seen a few times. The target of this receptor is not known. Base qualities are not recorded, but no much larger clone differs from it by a single base. From the germline V gene, CDR1 is MNHNS and CDR2 is SASEGT. V is reduced by 3 bases and J by 1 base, leaving a spacing of 12 bases between them. The CDR3 runs 15 amino acids, cysteine and phenylalanine included. The only DNA kept is the CDR3, 45 bases in frame from the first base. The sample originates from a study of tissue T cells after allogeneic stem cell transplantation (dated by TCRdb to 2021 to 2024). With respect to the entire study: For tissues with multiple samples, a pathologist reviewed H&E sections and gave sequencing priority to samples with histologically apparent lymphocytes. The human arm was a prospective observational study without blinding or randomization. Using research autopsies of patients with and without GVHD, plus mouse models of GVHD, the study profiled TCR beta repertoires across many tissues. General conclusions and limits of the study: The patient cohort was small and clinically heterogeneous, and sampling depth was acknowledged as a limitation. In both patients and mice, only a limited portion of the TCR repertoire detected in tissues was captured by blood and spleen T cells. For the non-GVHD comparator patients, no blood samples were available. Within patients, how anatomically similar tissues were was a major factor shaping TCR repertoire composition, regardless of disease or transplant status. Not many T cell clones showed up in more than one patient, yet clustering based on motifs uncovered repertoire signatures that were shared across patients in a tissue-specific way. Which tissue TCRs were alloreactive or antigen-specific was not determined in the study, and some of the clones might have been host cells that persisted.

Sample time point, as interpreted from the label and publication: human tissue collected at research (rapid) autopsy. For comparison, three non-HCT patients with other cancers were selected retrospectively, each having at least five GI tract samples and no known GI disease at death. Autopsy tissues, which were obtained after a median post-mortem interval of approximately ten hours, included GI sites from esophagus to rectum, liver, skin and lymphoid organs including spleen. Each autopsy specimen was bisected, with one portion flash-frozen in liquid nitrogen and the remainder formalin-fixed, and the outer muscle layers of GI specimens were removed. To extract genomic DNA from frozen tissues, either the Mag-Bind Blood & Tissue DNA HDQ 96 Kit on a Chemagic 360 or the DNeasy Blood & Tissue Kit was used. Extracted DNA was further purified with the Genomic DNA Clean & Concentrator-25 kit because of concern about red blood cell contamination.

Library construction relied on the immunoSEQ multiplex PCR assay. TCRbeta CDR3 sequencing was performed at survey depth by Adaptive Biotechnologies, and CDR3 sequences, V/J genes, productive frequency and template counts were reported. Amplification of TCR beta CDR3 regions was performed from genomic DNA rather than from RNA. In the original analysis: Pairwise repertoire overlap between tissues was quantified with Jensen-Shannon divergence, where 1 means complete divergence and 0 identical. Tissues were grouped by single-linkage agglomerative hierarchical clustering of pairwise JSD values, and the clustering results were shown as dendrograms. GLIPH2 was applied to all patient samples using simulation_depth 1000, kmer_min_depth 3, and cdr3_length_cutoff 8, and only groups with more than two unique CDR3s were retained. A standardized tissue-overlap score was calculated by extrapolating Jaccard GLIPH-group overlap across patients to a standard repertoire size of 1000 clones. Associations of diversity with clinical or experimental variables used linear mixed-effect models with tissue fixed effects and individual random effects. This immuneACCESS table, as held by TCRdb, lists in-frame sequences with V and J called but not all clones. Of the missing ones, under half trace to an unresolved V gene in checked studies; the others have no known cause. V and J calls and clone size follow that table, whereas D and trimming were derived from the DNA. The table for this sample lists roughly 25,000 clones; more than 60% of them were counted only once. The ten biggest clones cover 7.7% of the sample.

The origin of this receptor is a female donor over 55 with lung cancer. The receptor chain draws on TRBV6-1 and TRBJ1-2, with the D gene not confidently named. The sample consisted of tissue from the ileum, taken at autopsy. The CDR3 in this case is CASSDDRVFNYGYTF. The nucleotide sequence is TGTGCCAGCAGTGACGACCGAGTCTTTAACTATGGCTACACCTTC.